The 21 T cell receptor beta chains presented below share a single source sample, sequenced in a study of T cells in Graves' hyperthyroidism and ophthalmopathy (dated by TCRdb to the late 2010s). Receptor amplification or capture employed multiplex PCR. Data came from an Illumina HiSeq 2000. The TCR beta CDR3 regions were amplified from RNA transcripts. The TCR CDR3 was subjected to a first round of RT-PCR using the HTBI primer set and the Qiagen OneStep RT-PCR kit. TCRdb passed the public sequencing reads through fastp at Q25 and MiXCR, retaining productive beta sequences. Entries that share a CDR3 protein sequence are merged under the most common genes and DNA. A total of hundreds of thousands of distinct CDR3 sequences appear in this sample, approximately 16% of them only once. Around 3.3% of the sample belongs to the ten largest clones. Sequenced sample: blood. All receptors come from a woman in her forties with Graves' ophthalmopathy.

This clonotype was observed a few times. This chain joins TRBV11-2 and TRBJ2-7; 10 bases are a match to TRBD2. Germline V gene lookup returns CDR1 SGHAT and CDR2 FQNNGV. The V and J ends lost 5 bases and 1 base, in that order; junction bases with no gene match: 8. The CDR3 is 16 amino acids. CDR3 in DNA: TGTGCCAGCAGCCCCACTTGGACTAGCGGATCCTACGAGCAGTACTTC. This sequence encodes CASSPTWTSGSYEQYF.

The gene calls are TRBV7-6 and TRBJ1-6; D not resolved. Germline V lookup: CDR1 SGHVS, CDR2 FNYEAQ. Trimming stripped 0 bases from V and 9 bases from J, with 15 bases between. There are 16 residues in the CDR3. The CDR3 here is CASSLASGFLSSPLHF. The CDR3 DNA reads as TGTGCCAGCAGCTTAGCTTCCGGGTTTCTTAGTTCACCCCTCCACTTT.

This clonotype has a count of ten or more. This chain joins TRBV3-1 and TRBJ2-1; no clear D gene. The V and J ends lost 4 bases and 0 bases respectively, with 10 bases between them. The V gene's germline CDR1 is LGHDT and CDR2 YNNKEL (reference sequence). The CDR3 contains 15 residues. The CDR3 region has the DNA TGTGCCAGCAGCCCGACTTTAAGCTCCTACAATGAGCAGTTCTTC. It yields the protein CASSPTLSSYNEQFF.

The V gene is TRBV12-3 or TRBV12-4, the J gene TRBJ1-3; weak D call: TRBD1 (5 bases). The CDR3 is 14 amino acids. The V and J ends lost 2 bases and 4 bases respectively, with 9 bases between them. CDR3: CASSLYGHGNTIYF. CDR3 nucleotides: TGTGCCAGCAGTTTATACGGACACGGAAACACCATATATTTT.

This clonotype was recorded only once. This chain connects TRBV2 to TRBJ2-6; weak D call: TRBD1 (6 bases). Per the germline V gene, CDR1 is SNHLY and CDR2 is FYNNEI. CDR3 size: 14 residues. Trimming removed 6 bases at V and 11 bases at J, with 17 bases between. The CDR3 reads CASSRGPRGDVLTF. The DNA for the CDR3 is TGTGCCAGCAGCAGGGGTCCCAGAGGCGACGTCCTGACTTTC.

V gene TRBV6-1 combines with J gene TRBJ1-6; the match to TRBD1 covers 7 bases. Germline assignment: CDR1 MNHNS and CDR2 SASEGT. This CDR3 has 14 residues. Trimming at V came to 6 bases and at J to 9 bases, leaving 8 bases not matched to a gene. The CDR3, as DNA: TGTGCCAGCAGCCTCGGACAGGAAATTTCACCCCTCCACTTT. It is translated as CASSLGQEISPLHF.

The CDR3: CASSEEPGLRTDTQYF. The CDR3, as DNA: TGCGCCAGCAGCGAGGAGCCGGGACTACGCACAGATACGCAGTATTTT. J is TRBJ2-3 and V is TRBV5-1; 7 bases fit TRBD2. Trimming cost V 4 bases and J 1 base; bases outside gene matches: 9. Germline V lookup: CDR1 SGHRS, CDR2 YFSETQ. CDR3 length equals 16 residues.

Regarding this clonotype: A much bigger clone sits one base away, suggesting this may be a read error. No conserved phenylalanine or tryptophan is present at the end of the CDR3, so a read error is the likely explanation. The chain links TRBV3-1 to TRBJ1-1; possible D gene TRBD1, 5 bases. This CDR3 is 13 amino acids long. Trimming left V 2 bases short and J 6 bases short, with 10 bases between. Germline-derived CDR1 and CDR2 are LGHDT and YNNKEL (reference sequence). CDR3 DNA: TGTGCCAGCAGCCAACGGGGGGATGCTGAAGCTTTCATT. Amino acids: CASSQRGDAEAFI.

The genes are TRBV6-1 and TRBJ2-7; D remains ambiguous. This CDR3 has 14 amino acids. From germline, CDR1 is MNHNS and CDR2 SASEGT. V dropped 0 bases and J dropped 9 bases, with 15 bases sitting between them. The CDR3 here is CASSEASPPRLQYF. Written as DNA, the CDR3 is TGTGCCAGCAGTGAAGCCTCACCCCCGCGTTTGCAGTACTTC.

A remark on this clonotype: This may arise from a read error, as a much more abundant clone is one base away. The chain has TRBV12-5 and TRBJ2-3; D perhaps matches TRBD1 (7 bases). V was cut by 0 bases and J by 3 bases, with 13 bases left in between. The CDR3 has 16 residues. Per the germline V gene, CDR1 is LGHNT and CDR2 is FRNRAP. The CDR3 sequence: CASGLVQGTLTDTQYF. CDR3 bases: TGTGCTAGTGGTTTGGTACAGGGGACTTTGACAGATACGCAGTATTTT. Full variable domain (outside the CDR3, taken from reference TRBV12-5 and TRBJ2-3): DARVTQTPRHKVTEMGQEVTMRCQPILGHNTVFWYRQTMMQGLELLAYFRNRAPLDDSGMPKDRFSAEMPDATLATLKIQPSEPRDSAVYFCASGLVQGTLTDTQYFGPGTRLTVL.

This clonotype was detected ten times or more. J is TRBJ2-7 and V is TRBV11-2, with 9 nucleotides matching TRBD1. V was pared by 5 bases and J by 3 bases, with 14 bases of the junction left unmatched. Germline-derived CDR1 and CDR2 are SGHAT and FQNNGV. The CDR3 is made up of 17 amino acids. The CDR3 spells CASSPRAGTGSIYEQYF. Here the CDR3 DNA reads TGTGCCAGCAGCCCCCGAGCCGGGACAGGGAGCATCTACGAGCAGTACTTC.

This clonotype was seen ten or more times. This chain joins TRBV6-1 and TRBJ2-2; 7 bases line up with TRBD2. The trim removed 5 bases at V and 5 bases at J, leaving 2 bases unmatched. Germline V gene data show CDR1 as MNHNS and CDR2 as SASEGT. This CDR3 has 13 residues. DNA of the CDR3: TGTGCCAGCAGTTACGGGGGGACCGGGGAGCTGTTTTTT. It translates to CASSYGGTGELFF.

At least ten counts were recorded for this clonotype. The V gene is TRBV20-1, the J gene TRBJ1-6; no clear D. CDR3 length: 14 residues. CDR1 is DFQATT and CDR2 is SNEGSKA in the germline V gene (reference sequence). V dropped 0 bases and J dropped 5 bases, with 8 bases sitting between them. CDR3 DNA: TGCAGTGCTAGAGATCGGGCCGATAATTCACCCCTCCACTTT. Its protein is CSARDRADNSPLHF.

With regard to this clonotype: A much larger clonotype is one base distant, so this may be a read error. The rearrangement uses TRBV29-1 and TRBJ2-1; 10 nucleotides align to TRBD2. The CDR3 is 14 amino acids. Per germline, CDR1 SQVTM and CDR2 ANQGSEA. V shed 6 bases and J 7 bases; nucleotides not matched to a gene: 9. CDR3 nucleotide sequence: TGCAGCGTAACAACTAGCGGGGAGCTTAATGAGCAGTTCTTC. Translation gives CSVTTSGELNEQFF.

This clonotype showed up many times. The V call is TRBV20-1, the J call TRBJ2-7; 7 bases line up with TRBD2. V was clipped by 4 bases and J by 3 bases; unmatched bases: 3. The CDR3 contains 12 residues. Per germline, CDR1 DFQATT and CDR2 SNEGSKA (reference sequence). CDR3 protein: CSATGRDYEQYF. The CDR3 DNA follows: TGCAGTGCTACGGGGAGGGACTACGAGCAGTACTTC.

This clonotype appeared a few times. The rearrangement uses TRBV12-3 or TRBV12-4 and TRBJ1-3; unclear D gene. This CDR3 region has 12 residues. Deletions cut 1 base from V and 6 bases from J, with 4 bases between. The CDR3 nucleotides are TGTGCCAGCAGTTTAGAAGAAAACACCATATATTTT. As protein: CASSLEENTIYF.

This chain joins TRBV24-1 and TRBJ2-5; D possibly corresponds to TRBD2 (5 bases). Germline values: CDR1 KGHDR, CDR2 SFDVKD. The CDR3 has 15 amino acids. V was cut by 4 bases and J by 0 bases, with 11 bases left in between. The CDR3 bases are TGTGCCACCAGTGACATCTTCGGGGACCAAGAGACCCAGTACTTC. It specifies CATSDIFGDQETQYF.

The V and J genes are TRBV5-1 and TRBJ2-3, with D uncertain. Germline CDR1 is SGHRS and CDR2 is YFSETQ. The length of the CDR3 is 15 residues. Trimming left V 7 bases short and J 0 bases short, with 15 bases between. CDR3 DNA: TGCGCCAGCTCTTCCTTTGGGTACAGCACAGATACGCAGTATTTT. Protein product: CASSSFGYSTDTQYF.

At least ten counts were recorded for this clonotype. This chain links TRBV12-3 or TRBV12-4 with TRBJ2-1; D might be TRBD1 (6 bases). This CDR3 contains 15 residues. The V and J ends lost 2 bases and 2 bases respectively, with 10 bases between them. The CDR3 protein is CASSLRGFPYNEQFF. The CDR3 DNA is TGTGCCAGCAGTTTAAGGGGGTTCCCCTACAATGAGCAGTTCTTC.

This clonotype was observed many times. The chain carries TRBV11-2 and TRBJ1-1, with TRBD1 identical over 7 bases. CDR1 is SGHAT and CDR2 is FQNNGV in the germline V gene. This CDR3 is built from 15 residues. The trim removed 5 bases at V and 4 bases at J, leaving 10 bases unmatched. CDR3 in amino acids: CASSAQGGVGTEAFF. The CDR3 DNA reads TGTGCCAGCAGCGCCCAGGGGGGGGTAGGCACTGAAGCTTTCTTT. Variable domain in full (rest from reference TRBV11-2 and TRBJ1-1): EAGVAQSPRYKIIEKRQSVAFWCNPISGHATLYWYQQILGQGPKLLIQFQNNGVVDDSQLPKDRFSAERLKGVDSTLKIQPAKLEDSAVYLCASSAQGGVGTEAFFGQGTRLTVV.

This clonotype was observed a few times. The V call is TRBV6-1, the J call TRBJ2-7, with D possibly being TRBD1 or TRBD2 (5 bases each). V lost 4 bases to trimming and J lost 4 bases, with 14 bases between them. This CDR3 has 14 residues. In germline, CDR1 is MNHNS, CDR2 SASEGT. Here the CDR3 DNA reads TGTGCCAGCAGTGCTAGAGGGGTTGGGTACGAGCAGTACTTC. Residues: CASSARGVGYEQYF.